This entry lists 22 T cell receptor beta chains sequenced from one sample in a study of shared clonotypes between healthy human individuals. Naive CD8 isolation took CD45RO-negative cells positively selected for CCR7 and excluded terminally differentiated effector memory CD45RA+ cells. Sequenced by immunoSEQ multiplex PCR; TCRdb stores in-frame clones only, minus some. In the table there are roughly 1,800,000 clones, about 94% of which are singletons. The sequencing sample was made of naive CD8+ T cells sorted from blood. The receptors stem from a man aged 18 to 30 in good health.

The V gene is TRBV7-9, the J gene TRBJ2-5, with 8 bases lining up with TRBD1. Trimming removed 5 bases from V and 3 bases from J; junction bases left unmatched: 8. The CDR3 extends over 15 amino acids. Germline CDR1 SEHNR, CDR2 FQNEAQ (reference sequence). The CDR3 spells CASSPRDRQKETQYF. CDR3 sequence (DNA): TGTGCCAGCAGCCCCCGGGACAGGCAGAAAGAGACCCAGTACTTC. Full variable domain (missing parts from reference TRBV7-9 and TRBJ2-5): DTGVSQNPRHKITKRGQNVTFRCDPISEHNRLYWYRQTLGQGPEFLTYFQNEAQLEKSRLLSDRFSAERPKGSFSTLEIQRTEQGDSAMYLCASSPRDRQKETQYFGPGTRLLVL.

CDR3 sequence reads: CASSPGGDPAEQYF. CDR3 nucleotide sequence: TGCGCCAGCAGCCCCGGGGGGGACCCCGCCGAGCAGTACTTC. The chain employs TRBV4-1 and TRBJ2-7; 8 bases are shared with TRBD2. The CDR3 totals 14 residues. The germline V gene has CDR1 MGHRA and CDR2 YSYEKL. With V trimmed by 4 bases and J by 6 bases, 8 bases remained unmatched.

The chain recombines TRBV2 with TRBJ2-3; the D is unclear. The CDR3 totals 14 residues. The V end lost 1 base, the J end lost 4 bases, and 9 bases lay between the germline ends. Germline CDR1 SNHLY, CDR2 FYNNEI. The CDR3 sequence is CASSEVPYSDTQYF. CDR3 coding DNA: TGTGCCAGCAGTGAAGTACCCTATTCAGATACGCAGTATTTT.

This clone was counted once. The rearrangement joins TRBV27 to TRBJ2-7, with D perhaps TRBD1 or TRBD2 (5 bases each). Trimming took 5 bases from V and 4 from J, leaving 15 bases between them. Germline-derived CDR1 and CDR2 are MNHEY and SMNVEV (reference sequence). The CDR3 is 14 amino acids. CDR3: CASSITGEGYEQYF. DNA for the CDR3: TGTGCCAGCAGTATTACAGGCGAGGGGTACGAGCAGTACTTC.

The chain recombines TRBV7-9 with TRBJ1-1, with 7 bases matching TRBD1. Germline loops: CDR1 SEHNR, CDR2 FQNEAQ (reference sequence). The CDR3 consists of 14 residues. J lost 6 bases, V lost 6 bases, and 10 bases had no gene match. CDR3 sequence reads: CASRQEGGSAEAFF. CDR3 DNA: TGTGCCAGCAGACAAGAAGGGGGCAGCGCTGAAGCTTTCTTT.

The CDR3 sequence: CASSLGISGGESSYEQYF. The CDR3 DNA sequence: TGTGCCAGCAGCTTAGGTATTAGCGGGGGGGAAAGCTCCTACGAGCAGTACTTC. The chain is built from TRBV7-9 and TRBJ2-7; TRBD2 aligns across 11 bases. The germline CDR1 and CDR2 sequences are SEHNR and FQNEAQ (reference sequence). V shed 1 base, J shed 0 bases, and the junction held 8 bases outside the gene matches. This CDR3 has 18 residues.

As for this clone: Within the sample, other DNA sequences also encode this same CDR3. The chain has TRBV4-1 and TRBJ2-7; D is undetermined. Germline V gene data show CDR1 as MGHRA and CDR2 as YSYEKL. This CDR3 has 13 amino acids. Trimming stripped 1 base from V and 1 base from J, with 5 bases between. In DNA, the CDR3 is TGCGCCAGCAGCCAAGGCGGTTCCTACGAGCAGTACTTC. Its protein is CASSQGGSYEQYF.

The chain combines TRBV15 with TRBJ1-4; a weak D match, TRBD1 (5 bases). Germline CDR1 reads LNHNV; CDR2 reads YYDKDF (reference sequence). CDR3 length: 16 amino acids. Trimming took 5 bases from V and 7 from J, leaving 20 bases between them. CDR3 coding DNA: TGTGCCACCAGCTCTTATCAGGGATTCTTGGTTGAAAAACTGTTTTTT. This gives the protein CATSSYQGFLVEKLFF.

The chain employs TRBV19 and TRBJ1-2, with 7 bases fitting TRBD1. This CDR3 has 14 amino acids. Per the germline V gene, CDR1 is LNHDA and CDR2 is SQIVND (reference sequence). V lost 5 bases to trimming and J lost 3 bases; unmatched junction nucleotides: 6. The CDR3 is CASSPAGTDYGYTF. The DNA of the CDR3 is TGTGCCAGTAGTCCCGCCGGGACAGACTATGGCTACACCTTC.

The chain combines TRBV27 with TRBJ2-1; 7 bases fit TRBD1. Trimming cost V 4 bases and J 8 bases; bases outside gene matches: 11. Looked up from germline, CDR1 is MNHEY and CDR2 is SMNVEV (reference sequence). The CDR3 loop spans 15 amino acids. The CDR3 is CASSSTGTVGDEQFF. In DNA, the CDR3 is TGTGCCAGCAGTTCGACCGGGACAGTAGGGGATGAGCAGTTCTTC.

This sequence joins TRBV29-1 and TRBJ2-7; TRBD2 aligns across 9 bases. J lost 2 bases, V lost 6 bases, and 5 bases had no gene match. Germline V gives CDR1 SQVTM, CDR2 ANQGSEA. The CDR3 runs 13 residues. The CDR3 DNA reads TGCAGCGTGCGCCCTAGCGGGGCCTACGAGCAGTACTTC. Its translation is CSVRPSGAYEQYF.

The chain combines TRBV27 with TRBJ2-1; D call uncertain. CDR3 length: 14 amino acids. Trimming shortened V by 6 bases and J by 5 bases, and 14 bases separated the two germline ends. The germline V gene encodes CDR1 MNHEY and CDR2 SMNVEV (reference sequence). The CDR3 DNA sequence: TGTGCCAGCAGCCTGACGGACCCAAACAATGAGCAGTTCTTC. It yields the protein CASSLTDPNNEQFF.

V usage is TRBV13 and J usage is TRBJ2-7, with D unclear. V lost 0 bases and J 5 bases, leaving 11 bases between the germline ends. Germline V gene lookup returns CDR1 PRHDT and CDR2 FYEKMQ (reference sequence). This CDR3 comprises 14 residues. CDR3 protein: CASSLGPLHHEQYF. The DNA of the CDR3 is TGTGCCAGCAGCTTAGGACCCCTCCATCACGAGCAGTACTTC.

The DNA of the CDR3 is TGCGCCAGCAGCCAAGAGAGCGTCAGCGGCACCGGGGAGCTGTTTTTT. Its translation: CASSQESVSGTGELFF. V and J are TRBV4-3 and TRBJ2-2, with a tentative D call TRBD2 (5 bases). There are 16 residues in the CDR3. Trimming cost V 0 bases and J 4 bases, with 12 bases left between them. Germline CDR1 reads LGHNA; CDR2 reads YSLEER.

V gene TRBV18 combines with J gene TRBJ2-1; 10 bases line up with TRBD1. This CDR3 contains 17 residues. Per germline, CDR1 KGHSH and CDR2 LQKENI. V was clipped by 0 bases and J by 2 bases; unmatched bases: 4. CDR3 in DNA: TGTGCCAGCTCACCACCGTTGACAGGGGGCGCCTACAATGAGCAGTTCTTC. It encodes CASSPPLTGGAYNEQFF.

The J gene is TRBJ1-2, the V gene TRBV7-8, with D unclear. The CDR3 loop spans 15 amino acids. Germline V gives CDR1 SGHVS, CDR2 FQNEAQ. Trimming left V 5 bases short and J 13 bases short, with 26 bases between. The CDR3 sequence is CASSQLPGPPPPSTF. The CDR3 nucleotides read TGTGCCAGCAGCCAGCTGCCCGGGCCCCCACCCCCTTCCACCTTC.

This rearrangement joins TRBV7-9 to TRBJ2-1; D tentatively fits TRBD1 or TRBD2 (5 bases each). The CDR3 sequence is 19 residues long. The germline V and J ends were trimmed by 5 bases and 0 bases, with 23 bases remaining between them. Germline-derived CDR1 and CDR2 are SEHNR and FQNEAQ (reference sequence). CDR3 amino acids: CASSLEGTFPLSSYNEQFF. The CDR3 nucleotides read TGTGCCAGCAGCCTAGAGGGGACCTTTCCTCTAAGCTCCTACAATGAGCAGTTCTTC.

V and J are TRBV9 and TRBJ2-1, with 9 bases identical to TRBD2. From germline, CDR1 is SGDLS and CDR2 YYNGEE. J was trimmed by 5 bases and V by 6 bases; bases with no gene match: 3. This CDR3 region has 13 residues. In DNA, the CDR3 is TGTGCCAGCAATGGCGGGGGGGACAATGAGCAGTTCTTC. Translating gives CASNGGGDNEQFF.

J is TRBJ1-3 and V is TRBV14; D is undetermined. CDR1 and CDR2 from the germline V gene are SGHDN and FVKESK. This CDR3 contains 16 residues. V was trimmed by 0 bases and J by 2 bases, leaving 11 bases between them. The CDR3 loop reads CASSQDQAGTGNTIYF. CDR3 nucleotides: TGTGCCAGCAGCCAAGATCAGGCAGGCACTGGAAACACCATATATTTT. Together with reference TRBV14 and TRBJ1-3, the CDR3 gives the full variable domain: EAGVTQFPSHSVIEKGQTVTLRCDPISGHDNLYWYRRVMGKEIKFLLHFVKESKQDESGMPNNRFLAERTGGTYSTLKVQPAELEDSGVYFCASSQDQAGTGNTIYFGEGSWLTVV.

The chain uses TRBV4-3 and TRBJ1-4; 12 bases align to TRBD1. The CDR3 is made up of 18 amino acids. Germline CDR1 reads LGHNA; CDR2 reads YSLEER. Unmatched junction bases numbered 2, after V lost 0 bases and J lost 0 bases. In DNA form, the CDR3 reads TGCGCCAGCAGCCAAGATGGGACAGGGGGCACAACTAATGAAAAACTGTTTTTT. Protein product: CASSQDGTGGTTNEKLFF.

The CDR3 DNA is TGTGCCAGCAGTGATCGGGGCGGGGGCACAGATACGCAGTATTTT. Its protein product is CASSDRGGGTDTQYF. V is TRBV6-1 and J is TRBJ2-3; tentatively, D is TRBD2 (6 bases). Germline V gene sequence: CDR1 MNHNS, CDR2 SASEGT. Trimming took off 3 bases at V and 1 base at J, with 11 bases between the two ends. The CDR3 covers 15 residues.

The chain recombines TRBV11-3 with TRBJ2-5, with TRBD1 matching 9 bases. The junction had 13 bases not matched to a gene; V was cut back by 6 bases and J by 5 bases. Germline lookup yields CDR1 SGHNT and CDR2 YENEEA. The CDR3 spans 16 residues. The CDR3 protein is CASSPGEHRGQETQYF. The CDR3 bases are TGTGCCAGCAGTCCGGGGGAACACAGGGGGCAGGAGACCCAGTACTTC.